This record looks at one TCR beta chain sequence and its context. Its antigen is unidentified. These data belong to a study of shared clonotypes between healthy human individuals. Study outcomes and limitations: The generation probabilities recorded for non-shared clonotypes fell below those of clonotypes shared by all four donors. Estimated richness values were generally larger in naive subsets than in memory subsets.

Profiled with immunoSEQ multiplex PCR; TCRdb holds only in-frame clones, not every one. In the table there are about 1 million clones, about 80% of which are singletons. Investigators divided CD4+ cells into CD45RA+ naive and CD45RA-negative memory subsets. The sequence was obtained from a man between 18 and 29 years old in good health. Some clones in this sample may be carry-over from other donors' samples. Sequencing used memory CD4+ T cells from PBMCs. The subset here: CD45RA-negative fraction.

The CDR3 region is CASSDASSDPPDTQYF. CDR3 nucleotide sequence: TGTGCCAGCAGTGACGCGTCTAGCGACCCCCCAGATACGCAGTATTTT. The V call is TRBV6-4, the J call TRBJ2-3; perhaps TRBD2 as D (6 bases). The length of the CDR3 is 16 residues. V was pared by 2 bases and J by 4 bases, with 16 bases between. Germline V gives CDR1 MRHNA, CDR2 SNTAGT.